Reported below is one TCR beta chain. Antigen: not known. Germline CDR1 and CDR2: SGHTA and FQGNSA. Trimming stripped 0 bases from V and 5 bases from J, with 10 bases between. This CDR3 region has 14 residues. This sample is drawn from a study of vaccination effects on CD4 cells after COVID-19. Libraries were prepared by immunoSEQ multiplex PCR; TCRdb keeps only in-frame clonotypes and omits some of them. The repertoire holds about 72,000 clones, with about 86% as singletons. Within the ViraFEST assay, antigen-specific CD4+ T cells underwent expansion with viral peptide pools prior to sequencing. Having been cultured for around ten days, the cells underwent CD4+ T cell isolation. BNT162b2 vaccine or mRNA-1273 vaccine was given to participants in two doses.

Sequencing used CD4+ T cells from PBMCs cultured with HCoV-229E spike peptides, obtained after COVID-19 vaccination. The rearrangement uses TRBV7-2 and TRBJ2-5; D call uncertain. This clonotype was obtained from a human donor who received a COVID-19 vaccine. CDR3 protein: CASSLAGSGETQYF. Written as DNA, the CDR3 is TGTGCCAGCAGCTTAGCGGGGTCCGGCGAGACCCAGTACTTC.